This T cell receptor (beta chain) is from a study of blood T cells in healthy people across ages. Combining a sample-barcoded 5' primer with a J-beta primer mix, a second PCR ran for 7 to 11 cycles. In TCRdb, the 5' RACE reads were re-called with MiXCR into one record per CDR3 protein. The sample contains roughly 1,300,000 distinct CDR3 sequences, approximately 59% of which appear only once. A single count supports this clonotype. Material: blood. This TCR was recovered from a man in his late teens or twenties in good health.

The CDR3 DNA reads as TGTGCCAGCAGTGAGTTCGGACTAGTAAGCGAGGACGGGCAGTTCTTC. Translated: CASSEFGLVSEDGQFF. The chain joins TRBV2 to TRBJ2-1, with TRBD2 identical over 7 bases. Germline CDR1 is SNHLY and CDR2 is FYNNEI. This CDR3 region has 16 residues. V shed 3 bases, J shed 12 bases, and the junction held 17 bases outside the gene matches.